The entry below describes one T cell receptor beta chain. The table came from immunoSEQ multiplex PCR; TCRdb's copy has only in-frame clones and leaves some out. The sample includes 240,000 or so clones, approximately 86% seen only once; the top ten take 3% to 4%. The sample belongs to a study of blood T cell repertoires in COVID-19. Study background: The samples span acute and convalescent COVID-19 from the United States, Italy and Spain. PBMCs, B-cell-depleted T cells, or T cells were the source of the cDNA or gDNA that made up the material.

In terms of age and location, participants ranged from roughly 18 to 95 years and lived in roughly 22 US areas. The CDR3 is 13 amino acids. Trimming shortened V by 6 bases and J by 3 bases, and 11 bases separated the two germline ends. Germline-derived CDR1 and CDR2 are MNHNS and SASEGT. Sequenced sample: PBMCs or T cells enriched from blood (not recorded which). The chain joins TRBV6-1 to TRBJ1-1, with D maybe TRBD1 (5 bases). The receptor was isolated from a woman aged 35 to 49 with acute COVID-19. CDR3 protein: CASRARGYTEAFF. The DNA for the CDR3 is TGTGCCAGCAGGGCCCGGGGGTACACTGAAGCTTTCTTT.